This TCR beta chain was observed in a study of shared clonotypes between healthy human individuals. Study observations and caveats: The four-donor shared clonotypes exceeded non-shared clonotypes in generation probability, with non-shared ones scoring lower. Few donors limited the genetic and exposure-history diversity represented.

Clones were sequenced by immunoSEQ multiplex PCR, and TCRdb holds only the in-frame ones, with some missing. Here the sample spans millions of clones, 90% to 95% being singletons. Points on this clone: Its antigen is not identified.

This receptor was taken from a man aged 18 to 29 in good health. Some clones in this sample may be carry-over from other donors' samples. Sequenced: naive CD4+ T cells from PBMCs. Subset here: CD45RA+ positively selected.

In nucleotides, the CDR3 is TGTGCCAGCAGCCAGGACTCCCCCGGGCAGACCCAGTACTTC. Translating it yields CASSQDSPGQTQYF. The chain recombines TRBV7-2 with TRBJ2-5, with a weak D call TRBD2 (5 bases). The CDR3 sequence is 14 residues long. Germline loops: CDR1 SGHTA, CDR2 FQGNSA. The V and J ends lost 5 bases and 6 bases respectively, with 16 bases between them.